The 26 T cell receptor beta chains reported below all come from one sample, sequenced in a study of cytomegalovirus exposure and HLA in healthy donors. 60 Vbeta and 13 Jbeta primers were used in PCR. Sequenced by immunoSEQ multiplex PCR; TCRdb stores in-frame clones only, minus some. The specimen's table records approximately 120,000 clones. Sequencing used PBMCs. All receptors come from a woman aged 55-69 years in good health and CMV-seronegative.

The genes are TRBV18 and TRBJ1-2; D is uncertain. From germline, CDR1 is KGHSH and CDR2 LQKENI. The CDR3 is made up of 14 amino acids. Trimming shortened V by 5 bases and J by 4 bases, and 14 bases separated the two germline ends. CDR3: CASSSSAGLYGYTF. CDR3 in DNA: TGTGCCAGCTCATCATCAGCGGGTCTCTATGGCTACACCTTC.

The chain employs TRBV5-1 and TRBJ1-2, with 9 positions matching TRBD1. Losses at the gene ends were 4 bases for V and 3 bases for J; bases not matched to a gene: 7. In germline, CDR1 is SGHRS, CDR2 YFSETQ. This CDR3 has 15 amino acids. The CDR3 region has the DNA TGCGCCAGCAGCACTGGACAGGGGAAGGACTATGGCTACACCTTC. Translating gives CASSTGQGKDYGYTF.

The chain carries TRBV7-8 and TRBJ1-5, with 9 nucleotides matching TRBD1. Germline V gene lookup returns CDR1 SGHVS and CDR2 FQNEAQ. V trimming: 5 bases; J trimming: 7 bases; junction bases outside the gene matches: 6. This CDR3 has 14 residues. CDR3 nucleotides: TGTGCCAGCAGCCTCCGGACAGGGGAACAGCCCCAGCATTTT. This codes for CASSLRTGEQPQHF.

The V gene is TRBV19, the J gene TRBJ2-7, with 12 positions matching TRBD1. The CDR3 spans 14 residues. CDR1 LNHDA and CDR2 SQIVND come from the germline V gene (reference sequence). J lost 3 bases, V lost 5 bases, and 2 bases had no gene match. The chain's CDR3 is CASSWDRGHYEQYF. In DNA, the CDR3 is TGTGCCAGTAGTTGGGACAGGGGGCACTACGAGCAGTACTTC.

The CDR3 loop reads CASSMGKAGGNQPQHF. In DNA form, the CDR3 reads TGTGCCAGTAGTATGGGTAAGGCAGGGGGCAATCAGCCCCAGCATTTT. V usage is TRBV19 and J usage is TRBJ1-5; tentative D call: TRBD1 (6 bases). CDR1 is LNHDA, CDR2 SQIVND, per germline (reference sequence). V lost 3 bases, J lost 2 bases, and 14 bases lay in between. There are 16 residues in the CDR3.

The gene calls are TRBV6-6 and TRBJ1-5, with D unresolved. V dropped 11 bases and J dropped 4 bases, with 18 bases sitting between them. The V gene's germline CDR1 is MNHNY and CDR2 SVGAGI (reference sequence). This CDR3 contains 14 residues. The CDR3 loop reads CAGGLGIPNQPQHF. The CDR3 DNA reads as TGTGCCGGCGGTCTCGGGATTCCGAATCAGCCCCAGCATTTT.

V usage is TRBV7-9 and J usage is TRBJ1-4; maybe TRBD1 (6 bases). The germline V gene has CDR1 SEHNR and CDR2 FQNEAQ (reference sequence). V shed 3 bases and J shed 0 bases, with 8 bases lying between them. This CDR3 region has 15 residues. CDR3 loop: CASSLGTTTNEKLFF. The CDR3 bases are TGTGCCAGCAGCTTGGGGACAACAACTAATGAAAAACTGTTTTTT.

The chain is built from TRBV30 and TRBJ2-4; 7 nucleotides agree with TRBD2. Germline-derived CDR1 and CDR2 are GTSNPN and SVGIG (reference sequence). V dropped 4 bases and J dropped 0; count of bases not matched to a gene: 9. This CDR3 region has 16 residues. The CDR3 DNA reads TGTGCCTGGAACCCTCTAGCGGACCTAGCCAAAAACATTCAGTACTTC. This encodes CAWNPLADLAKNIQYF.

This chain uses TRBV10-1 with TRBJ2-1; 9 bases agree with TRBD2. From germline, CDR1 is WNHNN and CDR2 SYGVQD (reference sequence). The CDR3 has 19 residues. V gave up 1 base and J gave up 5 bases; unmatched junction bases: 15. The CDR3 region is CASSEFSFSGGSEDNEQFF. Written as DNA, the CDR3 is TGCGCCAGCAGTGAGTTTTCCTTTAGCGGGGGTTCGGAGGACAATGAGCAGTTCTTC.

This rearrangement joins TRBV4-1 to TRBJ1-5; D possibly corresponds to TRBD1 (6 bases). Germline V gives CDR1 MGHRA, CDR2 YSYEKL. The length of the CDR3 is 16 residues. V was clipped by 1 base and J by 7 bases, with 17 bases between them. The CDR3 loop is CASSQGAQGLSQPQHF. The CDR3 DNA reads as TGCGCCAGCAGCCAAGGGGCACAGGGATTATCGCAGCCCCAGCATTTT.

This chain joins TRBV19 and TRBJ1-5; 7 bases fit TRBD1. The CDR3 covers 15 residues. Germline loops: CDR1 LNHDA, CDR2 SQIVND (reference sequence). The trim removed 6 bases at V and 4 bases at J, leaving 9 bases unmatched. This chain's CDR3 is CASSDNAGGNQPQHF. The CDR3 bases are TGTGCCAGTAGCGATAATGCAGGGGGTAATCAGCCCCAGCATTTT.

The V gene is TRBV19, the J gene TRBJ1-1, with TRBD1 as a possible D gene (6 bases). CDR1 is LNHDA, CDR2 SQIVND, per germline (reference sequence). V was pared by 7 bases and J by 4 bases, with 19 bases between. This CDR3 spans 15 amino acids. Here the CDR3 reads CASTPYHRAPTEAFF. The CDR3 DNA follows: TGTGCCAGTACCCCCTATCACAGGGCACCCACTGAAGCTTTCTTT.

The DNA for the CDR3 is TGTGCCTGGAGGAGAACTGAAGCTTTCTTT. Its translation: CAWRRTEAFF. V usage is TRBV30 and J usage is TRBJ1-1; the D is unclear. With 3 bases removed from V and 5 bases from J, the gap between germline ends came to 4 bases. From germline, CDR1 is GTSNPN and CDR2 SVGIG (reference sequence). The CDR3 length is 10 residues.

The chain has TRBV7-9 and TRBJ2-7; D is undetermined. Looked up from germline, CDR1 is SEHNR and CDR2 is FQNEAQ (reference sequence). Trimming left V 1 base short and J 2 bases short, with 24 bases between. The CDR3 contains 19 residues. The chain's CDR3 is CASSLDSRSARDLTYEQYF. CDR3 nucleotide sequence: TGTGCCAGCAGCTTAGACTCCAGGTCAGCCCGAGACCTTACCTACGAGCAGTACTTC. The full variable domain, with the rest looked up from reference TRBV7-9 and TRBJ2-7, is DTGVSQNPRHKITKRGQNVTFRCDPISEHNRLYWYRQTLGQGPEFLTYFQNEAQLEKSRLLSDRFSAERPKGSFSTLEIQRTEQGDSAMYLCASSLDSRSARDLTYEQYFGPGTRLTVT.

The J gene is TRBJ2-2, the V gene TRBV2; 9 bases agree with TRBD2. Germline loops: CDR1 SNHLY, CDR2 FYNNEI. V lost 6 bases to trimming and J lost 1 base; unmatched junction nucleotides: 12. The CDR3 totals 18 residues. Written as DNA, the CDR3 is TGTGCCAGCAGGGCCTGGCGGGGGGGCCGGCTGAACACCGGGGAGCTGTTTTTT. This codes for CASRAWRGGRLNTGELFF. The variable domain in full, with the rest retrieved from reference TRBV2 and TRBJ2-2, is EPEVTQTPSHQVTQMGQEVILRCVPISNHLYFYWYRQILGQKVEFLVSFYNNEISEKSEIFDDQFSVERPDGSNFTLKIRSTKLEDSAMYFCASRAWRGGRLNTGELFFGEGSRLTVL.

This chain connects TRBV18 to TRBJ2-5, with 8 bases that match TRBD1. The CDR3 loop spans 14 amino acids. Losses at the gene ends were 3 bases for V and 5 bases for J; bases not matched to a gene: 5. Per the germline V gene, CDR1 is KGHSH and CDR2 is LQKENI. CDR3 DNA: TGTGCCAGCTCACCTGGGACAGGCAGTGAGACCCAGTACTTC. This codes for CASSPGTGSETQYF.

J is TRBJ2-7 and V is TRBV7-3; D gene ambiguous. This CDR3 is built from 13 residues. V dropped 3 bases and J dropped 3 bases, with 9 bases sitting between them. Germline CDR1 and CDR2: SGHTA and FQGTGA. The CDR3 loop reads CASSLNTGYEQYF. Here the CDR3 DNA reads TGTGCCAGCAGCTTGAACACGGGCTACGAGCAGTACTTC.

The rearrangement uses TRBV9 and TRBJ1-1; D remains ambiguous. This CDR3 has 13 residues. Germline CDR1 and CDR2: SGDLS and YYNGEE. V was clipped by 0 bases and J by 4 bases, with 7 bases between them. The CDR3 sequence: CASSVVSGTEAFF. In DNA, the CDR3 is TGTGCCAGCAGCGTAGTCTCAGGCACTGAAGCTTTCTTT.

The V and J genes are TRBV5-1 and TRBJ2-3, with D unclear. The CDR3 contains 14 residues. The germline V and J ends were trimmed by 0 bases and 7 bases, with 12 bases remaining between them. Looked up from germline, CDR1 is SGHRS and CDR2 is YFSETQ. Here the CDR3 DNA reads TGCGCCAGCAGCTTGGGGGCCTACGAGCATACGCAGTATTTT. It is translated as CASSLGAYEHTQYF.

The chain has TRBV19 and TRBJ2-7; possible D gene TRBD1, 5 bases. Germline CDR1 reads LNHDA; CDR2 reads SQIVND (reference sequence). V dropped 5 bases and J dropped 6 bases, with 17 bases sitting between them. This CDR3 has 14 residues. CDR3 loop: CASSPGLGRPEQYF. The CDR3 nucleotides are TGTGCCAGTAGTCCAGGGCTAGGGCGACCCGAGCAGTACTTC.

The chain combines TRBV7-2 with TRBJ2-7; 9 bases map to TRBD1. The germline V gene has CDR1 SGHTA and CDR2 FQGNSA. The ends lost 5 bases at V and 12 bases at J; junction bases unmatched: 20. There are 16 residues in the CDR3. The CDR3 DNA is TGTGCCAGCAGCACCAGCCCTGGGACAGGGAGGGGTTTAGGGTACTTC. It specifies CASSTSPGTGRGLGYF.

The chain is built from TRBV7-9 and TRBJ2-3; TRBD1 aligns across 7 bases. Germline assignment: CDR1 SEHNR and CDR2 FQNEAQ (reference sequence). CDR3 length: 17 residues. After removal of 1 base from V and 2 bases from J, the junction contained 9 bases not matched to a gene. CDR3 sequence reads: CASSLGGQDRTTDTQYF. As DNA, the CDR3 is TGTGCCAGCAGCTTAGGAGGCCAGGACAGGACCACAGATACGCAGTATTTT.

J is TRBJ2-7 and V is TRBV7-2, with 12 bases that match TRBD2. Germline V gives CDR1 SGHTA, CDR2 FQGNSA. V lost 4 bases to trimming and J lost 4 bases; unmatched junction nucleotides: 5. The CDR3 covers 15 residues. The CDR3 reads CASSSSGRVGYEQYF. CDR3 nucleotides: TGTGCCAGCAGCTCTAGCGGGAGGGTCGGGTACGAGCAGTACTTC.

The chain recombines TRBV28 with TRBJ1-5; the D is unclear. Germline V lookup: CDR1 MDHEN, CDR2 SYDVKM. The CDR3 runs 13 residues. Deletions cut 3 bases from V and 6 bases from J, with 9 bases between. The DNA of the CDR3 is TGTGCCAGCAGTTTTTGGAGGTCTCAGCCCCAGCATTTT. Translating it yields CASSFWRSQPQHF.

The DNA of the CDR3 is TGTGCCAGCAGCAGGGGGGTGCGGGAGGGCTACACCTTC. Translated, it gives CASSRGVREGYTF. The chain has TRBV11-2 and TRBJ1-2; tentatively, D is TRBD1 (6 bases). Germline CDR1 is SGHAT and CDR2 is FQNNGV. This CDR3 has 13 amino acids. Trimming pared 5 bases from V and 8 bases from J, leaving 15 bases between.

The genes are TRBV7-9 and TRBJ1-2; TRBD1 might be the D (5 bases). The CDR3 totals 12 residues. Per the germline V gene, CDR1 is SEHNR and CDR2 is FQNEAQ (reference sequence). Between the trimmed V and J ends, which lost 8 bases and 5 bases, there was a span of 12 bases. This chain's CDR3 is CASHGGGYGYTF. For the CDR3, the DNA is TGTGCCAGCCACGGCGGGGGATATGGCTACACCTTC.